Below, 24 T cell receptor beta chains from the same sample are listed, as sequenced in a study of OX40 agonist ivuxolimab in advanced cancers. Data came from immunoSEQ multiplex PCR; TCRdb stores just in-frame clones and leaves some out. The top ten clones hold about 85% of a sample with a few thousand clones, around 79% of them seen once. Sequences were derived from CD4+ or CD8+ T cells sorted from blood, sampled in a trial of the OX40 agonist ivuxolimab. These receptors came from an adult with an advanced solid tumor such as melanoma, head and neck, liver or kidney cancer.

The chain combines TRBV15 with TRBJ1-1; TRBD1 aligns across 9 bases. The V and J ends lost 3 bases and 4 bases, in that order; junction bases with no gene match: 6. Per the germline V gene, CDR1 is LNHNV and CDR2 is YYDKDF (reference sequence). CDR3 length equals 15 residues. CDR3: CATSSHRQGGTEAFF. The CDR3 nucleotides are TGTGCCACCAGCAGCCACAGACAGGGGGGCACTGAAGCTTTCTTT.

The rearrangement links TRBV6-6 to TRBJ2-3, with D uncertain. The CDR3 consists of 12 residues. Per the germline V gene, CDR1 is MNHNY and CDR2 is SVGAGI (reference sequence). Deletions cut 0 bases from V and 8 bases from J, with 6 bases between. The CDR3 is CASSYSWGTQYF. In nucleotides, the CDR3 is TGTGCCAGCAGTTACTCTTGGGGTACGCAGTATTTT.

The chain recombines TRBV9 with TRBJ2-7; D unresolved. The CDR3 length is 14 residues. V gave up 4 bases and J gave up 0 bases, with 11 bases separating them. In germline, CDR1 is SGDLS, CDR2 YYNGEE. CDR3 amino acids: CASSPYDGSYEQYF. In nucleotides, the CDR3 is TGTGCCAGCAGCCCATACGACGGCTCCTACGAGCAGTACTTC.

The chain links TRBV11-2 to TRBJ1-1; D unresolved. Germline CDR1 is SGHAT and CDR2 is FQNNGV. The CDR3 contains 14 residues. The V end lost 6 bases, the J end lost 2 bases, and 13 bases lay between the germline ends. In DNA, the CDR3 is TGTGCCAGCAGTCCCGGATACGTTAACACTGAAGCTTTCTTT. Its protein product is CASSPGYVNTEAFF.

The chain links TRBV30 to TRBJ2-7; possibly TRBD2 for D (5 bases). V was pared by 2 bases and J by 2 bases, with 13 bases between. CDR3 size: 14 residues. Germline CDR1 is GTSNPN and CDR2 is SVGIG (reference sequence). The CDR3 protein is CAWSSGLGTYEQYF. The CDR3 bases are TGTGCCTGGAGTTCCGGACTCGGAACCTACGAGCAGTACTTC. Complete variable domain (other parts from reference TRBV30 and TRBJ2-7): SQTIHQWPATLVQPVGSPLSLECTVEGTSNPNLYWYRQAAGRGLQLLFYSVGIGQISSEVPQNLSASRPQDRQFILSSKKLLLSDSGFYLCAWSSGLGTYEQYFGPGTRLTVT.

J is TRBJ1-1 and V is TRBV12-2; the table's D call TRBD1 went unverified against the DNA. TRBV12-2 is a pseudogene locus. This CDR3 spans 13 amino acids. CDR3 nucleotide sequence: TGTGCAAGTCGCCACAGGGGGGGCACTGAAGCTTTCTTT. It is translated as CASRHRGGTEAFF.

Turning to this clone: At the DNA level, this CDR3 is encoded by other sequences in the same sample as well. The chain has TRBV30 and TRBJ1-5, with 8 bases matching TRBD1. Germline trimming cut 2 bases from V and 6 bases from J; bases unmatched to any gene: 6. CDR1 GTSNPN and CDR2 SVGIG come from the germline V gene (reference sequence). CDR3 length: 14 residues. In DNA form, the CDR3 reads TGTGCCTGGAGTCTAGGACAGGGCAGTCAGCCCCAGCATTTT. Its protein product is CAWSLGQGSQPQHF.

This clone has only one observation. The chain couples TRBV30 to TRBJ1-1; 8 bases match TRBD1. This CDR3 spans 13 amino acids. Germline loops: CDR1 GTSNPN, CDR2 SVGIG (reference sequence). The trim removed 2 bases at V and 7 bases at J, leaving 6 bases unmatched. The CDR3 DNA sequence: TGTGCCTGGAGTTTGACAGGGGTTAGTGAAGCTTTCTTT. Its protein product is CAWSLTGVSEAFF.

The count of this clone is one. The chain combines TRBV19 with TRBJ2-7; 7 nucleotides agree with TRBD1. The length of the CDR3 is 13 residues. Trimming cost V 4 bases and J 2 bases; bases outside gene matches: 2. From germline, CDR1 is LNHDA and CDR2 SQIVND (reference sequence). The CDR3 DNA reads TGTGCCAGTAGTAAGGGGACAGCCTACGAGCAGTACTTC. Protein sequence: CASSKGTAYEQYF.

The chain uses TRBV5-5 and TRBJ2-4; D is undetermined. The V end was cut by 4 bases, the J end by 0 bases, with 11 bases between. From germline, CDR1 is SGHKS and CDR2 YYEKEE (reference sequence). CDR3 length: 15 residues. The CDR3 protein is CASSAIPPAKNIQYF. DNA of the CDR3: TGTGCCAGCAGCGCTATACCACCAGCCAAAAACATTCAGTACTTC.

The CDR3 loop is CSVGNTEAFF. CDR3 bases: TGCAGCGTTGGCAACACTGAAGCTTTCTTT. This sequence joins TRBV29-1 and TRBJ1-1; D not resolved. The CDR3 runs to 10 residues. V was shortened by 4 bases and J by 2 bases, with 2 bases between the two germline ends. Germline V gene sequence: CDR1 SQVTM, CDR2 ANQGSEA.

The rearrangement links TRBV27 to TRBJ2-2; 7 bases match TRBD1. The V segment lost 6 bases and the J segment 3 bases; nucleotides outside the gene matches: 10. The CDR3 sequence is 16 residues long. CDR1 MNHEY and CDR2 SMNVEV come from the germline V gene (reference sequence). CDR3 region: CASSPFRGRDTGELFF. The CDR3 DNA follows: TGTGCCAGCAGCCCCTTCAGGGGGAGAGACACCGGGGAGCTGTTTTTT.

The rearrangement uses TRBV28 and TRBJ2-5; no clear D. V lost 5 bases to trimming and J lost 3 bases, with 16 bases between them. The CDR3 is made up of 15 amino acids. Germline-derived CDR1 and CDR2 are MDHEN and SYDVKM. The CDR3: CASSNLGGEEETQYF. The CDR3 coding sequence is TGTGCCAGCAGTAATTTAGGTGGTGAAGAAGAGACCCAGTACTTC. Full variable domain (rest looked up from reference TRBV28 and TRBJ2-5): DVKVTQSSRYLVKRTGEKVFLECVQDMDHENMFWYRQDPGLGLRLIYFSYDVKMKEKGDIPEGYSVSREKKERFSLILESASTNQTSMYLCASSNLGGEEETQYFGPGTRLLVL.

CDR3 sequence reads: CSVEVDSYEQYF. The CDR3 region has the DNA TGCAGCGTTGAAGTGGACAGCTACGAGCAGTACTTC. The chain has TRBV29-1 and TRBJ2-7; D might be TRBD1 (6 bases). The CDR3 is 12 amino acids. CDR1 is SQVTM and CDR2 is ANQGSEA in the germline V gene. With 1 base removed from V and 3 bases from J, the gap between germline ends came to 7 bases.

The J gene is TRBJ2-2, the V gene TRBV7-3; no reliable D call. V lost 4 bases to trimming and J lost 8 bases, with 8 bases between them. The CDR3 contains 12 residues. Germline CDR1 is SGHTA and CDR2 is FQGTGA. This chain's CDR3 is CASSSYEGELFF. CDR3 nucleotides: TGTGCCAGCAGCTCATACGAGGGGGAGCTGTTTTTT. Drawing the rest from reference TRBV7-3 and TRBJ2-2, the complete variable domain is GAGVSQTPSNKVTEKGKYVELRCDPISGHTALYWYRQSLGQGPEFLIYFQGTGAADDSGLPNDRFFAVRPEGSVSTLKIQRTERGDSAVYLCASSSYEGELFFGEGSRLTVL.

The rearrangement uses TRBV6-6 and TRBJ2-7; D may be TRBD2 (6 bases). The germline V gene has CDR1 MNHNY and CDR2 SVGAGI (reference sequence). The ends were cut back, 6 bases at V and 4 bases at J, with 10 bases in the middle. CDR3 length: 12 residues. The CDR3 here is CASSPGVYEQYF. The CDR3 nucleotides read TGTGCCAGCAGCCCGGGAGTTTACGAGCAGTACTTC.

This clone was counted between two and nine times. V and J are TRBV30 and TRBJ1-5, with D unresolved. The CDR3 is 11 amino acids. Germline CDR1 GTSNPN, CDR2 SVGIG (reference sequence). With 3 bases removed from V and 4 bases from J, the gap between germline ends came to 4 bases. The CDR3 protein is CAWRENQPQHF. The CDR3 nucleotides are TGTGCCTGGAGGGAAAATCAGCCCCAGCATTTT.

The rearrangement uses TRBV7-3 and TRBJ2-7; a weak D match, TRBD2 (6 bases). Germline CDR1 SGHTA, CDR2 FQGTGA. V lost 2 bases and J lost 6, with 14 bases in between. The CDR3 spans 14 residues. Here the CDR3 DNA reads TGTGCCAGCAGCTTAGGCGGGGTTTTTGCCGAGCAGTACTTC. This codes for CASSLGGVFAEQYF.

This clone was seen more than once but under ten times. The chain employs TRBV6-6 and TRBJ2-3; no reliable D call. The CDR3 is made up of 14 amino acids. Germline-derived CDR1 and CDR2 are MNHNY and SVGAGI (reference sequence). Trimming took 6 bases from V and 2 from J, leaving 12 bases between them. Here the CDR3 reads CASSIIDFTDTQYF. CDR3 nucleotide sequence: TGTGCCAGCAGCATCATTGACTTCACAGATACGCAGTATTTT.

V gene TRBV5-6 combines with J gene TRBJ1-6, with D possibly matching TRBD1 (5 bases). This CDR3 comprises 15 residues. Deletions cut 2 bases from V and 9 bases from J, with 15 bases between. CDR1 SGHDT and CDR2 YYEEEE come from the germline V gene. CDR3: CASSFGPWGSSPLHF. In DNA form, the CDR3 reads TGTGCCAGCAGCTTCGGTCCCTGGGGGAGTTCACCCCTCCACTTT.

The chain combines TRBV6-1 with TRBJ2-7; possible D gene TRBD2, 6 bases. CDR3 size: 13 residues. Trimming removed 11 bases from V and 0 bases from J, with 14 bases in between. Germline V CDR1 and CDR2: MNHNS, SASEGT. CDR3 coding DNA: TGTGCCTTGAAGGACTACGGCTCCTACGAGCAGTACTTC. Protein: CALKDYGSYEQYF.

The rearrangement joins TRBV7-6 to TRBJ2-3; TRBD1 or TRBD2 may be the D gene (5 bases each). The CDR3 loop spans 14 amino acids. The germline CDR1 and CDR2 sequences are SGHVS and FNYEAQ. V lost 3 bases and J 4 bases, leaving 11 bases between the germline ends. CDR3 sequence reads: CASSFGTLPDTQYF. The CDR3 region has the DNA TGTGCCAGCAGCTTTGGGACCCTGCCAGATACGCAGTATTTT.

This chain links TRBV7-9 with TRBJ2-1; 8 bases align to TRBD1. V dropped 8 bases and J dropped 6; count of bases not matched to a gene: 6. In germline, CDR1 is SEHNR, CDR2 FQNEAQ (reference sequence). The CDR3 sequence is 13 residues long. The CDR3 sequence: CASGITGGNEQFF. The CDR3 nucleotides read TGTGCCAGCGGCATAACAGGGGGCAATGAGCAGTTCTTC.

The chain links TRBV18 to TRBJ1-3, with 9 bases lining up with TRBD1. This CDR3 comprises 16 residues. Per the germline V gene, CDR1 is KGHSH and CDR2 is LQKENI. V lost 0 bases and J lost 3; bases outside the gene matches: 3. In DNA form, the CDR3 reads TGTGCCAGCTCACCACCGGAGGGACAGGGTGGAAACACCATATATTTT. Translated: CASSPPEGQGGNTIYF.